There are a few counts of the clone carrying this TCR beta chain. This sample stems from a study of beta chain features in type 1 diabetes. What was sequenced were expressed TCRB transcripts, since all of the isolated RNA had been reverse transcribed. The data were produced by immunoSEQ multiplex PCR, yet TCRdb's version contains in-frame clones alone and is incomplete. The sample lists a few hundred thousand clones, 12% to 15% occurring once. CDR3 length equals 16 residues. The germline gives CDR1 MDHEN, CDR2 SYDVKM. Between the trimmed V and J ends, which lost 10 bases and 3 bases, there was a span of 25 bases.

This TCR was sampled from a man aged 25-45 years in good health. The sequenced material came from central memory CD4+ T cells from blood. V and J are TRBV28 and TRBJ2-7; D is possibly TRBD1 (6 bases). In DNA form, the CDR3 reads TGTGCCACCGAACTCGGGACACCTTTGGTGTTCTACGAGCAGTACGTC. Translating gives CATELGTPLVFYEQYV.